This T cell receptor beta chain was documented in a study of beta chain features in type 1 diabetes. The investigators reverse transcribed all of the isolated RNA, so they sequenced expressed TCRB transcripts. Using immunoSEQ multiplex PCR, the repertoire was profiled, and TCRdb retains in-frame clones only, with some absent. The table includes 200,000 to 250,000 clones, approximately 10% detected once. Findings and caveats of the study: Significant though moderate, a shortening of TCRB CDR3s appeared in all four CD4+ subsets of Type 1 diabetes patients. Highly expressing activated T cells could be over-counted with a cDNA template.

The V and J ends lost 1 base and 1 base, in that order; junction bases with no gene match: 3. The CDR3 is made up of 16 amino acids. Germline V lookup: CDR1 SGHNT, CDR2 YYREEE (reference sequence). Roughly 100 mL of blood, on average, came from one heparinised draw per donor. A remark on this clone: The antigen remains unidentified.

The V call is TRBV5-4, the J call TRBJ2-5; TRBD2 matches 11 bases. The receptor was isolated from a man between 18 and 29 years old in good health. The sample comprised central memory CD4+ T cells from blood. Here the CDR3 DNA reads TGTGCCAGCAGCTTGACTAGCGGGAGTTCCCAAGAGACCCAGTACTTC. This encodes CASSLTSGSSQETQYF. Using reference TRBV5-4 and TRBJ2-5 for the parts outside the CDR3, the full variable domain is ETGVTQSPTHLIKTRGQQVTLRCSSQSGHNTVSWYQQALGQGPQFIFQYYREEENGRGNFPPRFSGLQFPNYSSELNVNALELDDSALYLCASSLTSGSSQETQYFGPGTRLLVL.